These T cell receptor beta chains were read from a single sample in a study of T cells in localized non-small cell lung cancer. The data were produced by immunoSEQ multiplex PCR, yet TCRdb's version contains in-frame clones alone and is incomplete. The sample comprises about 53,000 clones, approximately 88% of which are singletons, and roughly 15% rests with the top ten. Material: peripheral blood mononuclear cells, obtained before any cancer treatment. Receptors were obtained from a man between 40 and 69 years old with stage III lung adenocarcinoma. The CDR3 runs from the conserved cysteine through the conserved F or W. The order of the fields is V gene, D gene, clone size, CDR3 length, J gene, CDR3 protein, CDR3 DNA. The D gene is left open where the match is weak. Where a row states a size, it is once, few, many or the class of an expanded clone; other rows omit it.

V: TRBV10-2
D: -
size: -
length: 12
J: TRBJ2-4
CDR3: CASSVGENIQYF
DNA: TGCGCCAGCAGTGTTGGGGAAAACATTCAGTACTTC

V: TRBV4-3
D: -
size: -
length: 16
J: TRBJ2-7
CDR3: CASTRGLHELAYEQYF
DNA: TGCGCCAGCACCCGGGGACTGCATGAACTGGCCTACGAGCAGTACTTC

V: TRBV2
D: TRBD1
size: -
length: 19
J: TRBJ1-1
CDR3: CASSEYAGTGGAGNTEAFF
DNA: TGTGCCAGCAGTGAATACGCGGGGACAGGGGGCGCGGGGAACACTGAAGCTTTCTTT

V: TRBV23-1
D: TRBD1
size: -
length: 15
J: TRBJ1-2
CDR3: CASSQSSDREWGYTF
DNA: TGCGCCAGCAGTCAATCGAGCGACAGGGAGTGGGGCTACACCTTC

V: TRBV11-1
D: -
size: -
length: 16
J: TRBJ1-2
CDR3: CASSLTGTLSNYGYTF
DNA: TGTGCCAGCAGCTTAACCGGGACACTTAGTAACTATGGCTACACCTTC

V: TRBV5-1
D: TRBD1
size: -
length: 17
J: TRBJ2-5
CDR3: CASSNLGPGQGTETQYF
DNA: TGCGCCAGCAGCAACTTGGGCCCGGGACAGGGTACGGAGACCCAGTACTTC

V: TRBV29-1
D: -
size: -
length: 11
J: TRBJ1-2
CDR3: CSVLLDYGYTF
DNA: TGCAGCGTCCTACTGGACTATGGCTACACCTTC

V: TRBV2
D: TRBD1
size: once
length: 13
J: TRBJ2-1
CDR3: CASSPGTGSEQFF
DNA: TGTGCCAGCAGTCCCGGGACAGGGAGTGAGCAGTTCTTC

V: TRBV29-1
D: TRBD2
size: -
length: 15
J: TRBJ2-1
CDR3: CSVGTSHSSYNEQFF
DNA: TGCAGCGTGGGGACTAGCCATAGCTCCTACAATGAGCAGTTCTTC

V: TRBV9
D: -
size: -
length: 15
J: TRBJ1-1
CDR3: CASSVGSRWDTEAFF
DNA: TGTGCCAGCAGCGTAGGCTCAAGGTGGGACACTGAAGCTTTCTTT

V: TRBV9
D: TRBD1
size: -
length: 14
J: TRBJ1-2
CDR3: CASAGQGARAGYTF
DNA: TGTGCCAGCGCGGGGCAGGGGGCTAGAGCTGGCTACACCTTC

V: TRBV5-5
D: -
size: -
length: 14
J: TRBJ1-3
CDR3: CASSQDLPGNTIYF
DNA: TGTGCCAGCAGCCAGGACTTGCCTGGAAACACCATATATTTT

V: TRBV9
D: -
size: -
length: 15
J: TRBJ1-2
CDR3: CASSVGQTSPYGYTF
DNA: TGTGCCAGCAGCGTAGGGCAGACAAGTCCCTATGGCTACACCTTC

V: TRBV4-1
D: -
size: -
length: 15
J: TRBJ2-5
CDR3: CASSQGGQVGETQYF
DNA: TGCGCCAGCAGCCAAGGTGGTCAGGTTGGCGAGACCCAGTACTTC

V: TRBV27
D: -
size: -
length: 14
J: TRBJ1-1
CDR3: CASSLGGGNTEAFF
DNA: TGTGCCAGCAGTTTAGGGGGGGGGAACACTGAAGCTTTCTTT

V: TRBV11-2
D: -
size: -
length: 13
J: TRBJ2-5
CDR3: CASSLDFQETQYF
DNA: TGTGCCAGCAGCTTAGATTTCCAGGAGACCCAGTACTTC

V: TRBV29-1
D: -
size: -
length: 13
J: TRBJ2-6
CDR3: CSVGSSGANVLTF
DNA: TGCAGCGTTGGAAGCTCTGGGGCCAACGTCCTGACTTTC

V: TRBV7-2
D: -
size: -
length: 15
J: TRBJ1-5
CDR3: CASSLVPSLDQPQHF
DNA: TGTGCCAGCAGCTTAGTCCCGTCCCTCGATCAGCCCCAGCATTTT

V: TRBV4-1
D: TRBD2
size: -
length: 16
J: TRBJ2-5
CDR3: CASSQGLAGEGETQYF
DNA: TGCGCCAGCAGCCAGGGACTAGCGGGAGAGGGGGAGACCCAGTACTTC

V: TRBV10-3
D: -
size: -
length: 13
J: TRBJ2-2
CDR3: CAIRPANTGELFF
DNA: TGTGCCATCAGGCCGGCTAACACCGGGGAGCTGTTTTTT

V: TRBV15
D: -
size: once
length: 14
J: TRBJ2-7
CDR3: CATSRGGSNYEQYF
DNA: TGTGCCACCAGCAGAGGGGGTAGCAACTACGAGCAGTACTTC

V: TRBV6-1
D: -
size: -
length: 13
J: TRBJ1-2
CDR3: CASRSDSSYGYTF
DNA: TGTGCCAGCAGATCTGACTCCTCCTATGGCTACACCTTC

V: TRBV28
D: -
size: -
length: 15
J: TRBJ2-1
CDR3: CASSPSGLSYNEQFF
DNA: TGTGCCAGCAGCCCCAGCGGGTTGTCCTACAATGAGCAGTTCTTC

V: TRBV4-3
D: TRBD1
size: -
length: 16
J: TRBJ1-3
CDR3: CASSQGQGLSGNTIYF
DNA: TGCGCCAGCAGCCAAGGACAGGGCCTCTCTGGAAACACCATATATTTT

V: TRBV19
D: TRBD1
size: -
length: 13
J: TRBJ1-1
CDR3: CASIQGQRTEAFF
DNA: TGTGCCAGTATCCAGGGACAGAGGACTGAAGCTTTCTTT

V: TRBV10-2
D: -
size: -
length: 14
J: TRBJ1-3
CDR3: CASSDPSSGNTIYF
DNA: TGCGCCAGCAGTGACCCTTCGTCTGGAAACACCATATATTTT